Listed below are T cell receptor beta chains from one sample, sequenced in a study of T cells in Graves' hyperthyroidism and ophthalmopathy. TCRdb reprocessed the multiplex PCR reads via MiXCR and lists one record per CDR3 protein. The data hold around 300,000 distinct CDR3 sequences, with approximately 15% observed a single time. Source material: blood. These receptors originate from a middle-aged woman with Graves' ophthalmopathy. The CDR3 runs from the conserved cysteine through the conserved F or W. The D gene is left open where the match is weak. The size entry is marked missing in some rows and otherwise reads once, few, many or a size class.

D gene | J gene | clone size | V gene | CDR3 DNA | CDR3 protein
TRBD1 | TRBJ2-3 | few | TRBV5-1 | TGCGCCAGCAGTTGGGACAGGGACTACACAGATACGCAGTATTTT | CASSWDRDYTDTQYF
TRBD1 | TRBJ1-1 | many | TRBV20-1 | TGCAGTGCTAGAGATGGGGGGACAGCTAACACTGAAGCTTTCTTT | CSARDGGTANTEAFF
TRBD1 | TRBJ1-6 | - | TRBV19 | TGTGCCAGTAGGGACAGGGTGAAGAATTCACCCCTCCACTTT | CASRDRVKNSPLHF
- | TRBJ1-1 | many | TRBV5-1 | TGCGCCAGCAGTTCAGGGCGGGGAACTGAAGCTTTCTTT | CASSSGRGTEAFF
TRBD2 | TRBJ2-7 | - | TRBV6-1 | TGTGCCAGCAGTTCCCCAGCGGGAGGGCGGTACGAGCAGTACTTC | CASSSPAGGRYEQYF
TRBD1 | TRBJ1-2 | - | TRBV18 | TGTGCCAGCTCACCTACAGGGGCCAGCGATGGCTACACCTTC | CASSPTGASDGYTF
TRBD2 | TRBJ2-1 | many | TRBV2 | TGTGCCACAATTAGCGGGGGGCGTGGTGAGCAGTTCTTC | CATISGGRGEQFF
- | TRBJ2-5 | many | TRBV5-4 | TGTGCCAGCAGCAGTAGGAGGAGGGGGGAGACCCAGTACTTC | CASSSRRRGETQYF
- | TRBJ1-5 | many | TRBV19 | TGTGCCAGTAGTCTAAGAAGTGGAGGGGCACCCCAGCATTTT | CASSLRSGGAPQHF
- | TRBJ1-5 | many | TRBV6-1 | TGTGCCAGCAGAGCTGGGGTGCTGAATCAACCCCAGCATTTT | CASRAGVLNQPQHF
- | TRBJ2-1 | many | TRBV24-1 | TGTGCCACCAGTGCAGGAACCCAGTGGGCTGGTGAGCAGTTCTTC | CATSAGTQWAGEQFF
- | TRBJ1-5 | many | TRBV7-8 | TGTGCCAGCAGCTTAGGTATACAGGGCGGCCAGCCCCAGCATTTT | CASSLGIQGGQPQHF
- | TRBJ1-2 | many | TRBV2 | TGTGCCAGCAGTGAAGCGCGCGGCCGTGGCTACACCTTC | CASSEARGRGYTF
- | TRBJ1-1 | many | TRBV6-1 | TGTGCCAGTGCTGACACTGGGGCCTTCGACACTGAAGCTTTCTTT | CASADTGAFDTEAFF
- | TRBJ2-7 | many | TRBV18 | TGTGCCAGCTCACCTTCCGACTCCTACGAGCAGTACTTC | CASSPSDSYEQYF
- | TRBJ2-7 | many | TRBV5-4 | TGTGCCAGCAGCCTCGGGGCGGGATTTGCCTACGAGCAGTACTTC | CASSLGAGFAYEQYF
- | TRBJ2-1 | - | TRBV7-6 | TGTGCCAGCAGTTTAATTTTCTTGGATGAGCAGTTCTTC | CASSLIFLDEQFF
- | TRBJ1-1 | many | TRBV20-1 | TGCAGTGCTAGAGATCAGGGAACGAACACTGAAGCTTTCTTT | CSARDQGTNTEAFF
TRBD1 | TRBJ2-5 | - | TRBV12-5 | TGTGCTAGTGGCCCCGGACAGGGGGCGATTAAAGAGACCCAGTACTTC | CASGPGQGAIKETQYF
TRBD1 | TRBJ1-2 | - | TRBV25-1 | TGTGCCAGCAGTGATCTCAAGGGACAGAACTATGGCTACACCTTC | CASSDLKGQNYGYTF
TRBD1 | TRBJ2-1 | many | TRBV2 | TGTGCCAGCAGTGAGACAGGGAATCCCTACAATGAGCAGTTCTTC | CASSETGNPYNEQFF
TRBD1 | TRBJ1-1 | many | TRBV3-1 | TGTGCCAGCAGCCAGAGGGACAGGGGCACTGAAGCTTTCTTT | CASSQRDRGTEAFF
TRBD1 | TRBJ1-1 | - | TRBV30 | TGTGCCTGGAGCCTTGGGACAGGGGCTGAAGCTTCCTTT | CAWSLGTGAEASF
- | TRBJ2-1 | many | TRBV27 | TGTGCCAGCAGTTTAGGGGCAAAGGAGCAGTTCTTC | CASSLGAKEQFF
- | TRBJ2-2 | - | TRBV12-3/TRBV12-4 | TGTGCCAGCAGAATATACCACAGGTTACACGCGAACACCGGGGAGCTGTTTTTT | CASRIYHRLHANTGELFF
TRBD2 | TRBJ2-3 | - | TRBV27 | TGTGCCAGCCAAACTGGGCGGGAGGCGGGAGATACGCAGTATTTT | CASQTGREAGDTQYF
- | TRBJ1-2 | many | TRBV3-1 | TGTGCCAGCAGCCCTCAACCGGACACTTATGGCTACACCTTC | CASSPQPDTYGYTF
TRBD2 | TRBJ2-1 | many | TRBV15 | TGTGCCACCAGCGGGGGACTAGCTCTTGAGCAGTTCTTC | CATSGGLALEQFF
TRBD2 | TRBJ2-3 | - | TRBV20-1 | TGCAGTGCTAGGAAGCCGAGCGGGGTGACTTTCACAGATACGCAGTATTTT | CSARKPSGVTFTDTQYF
TRBD2 | TRBJ2-5 | many | TRBV3-1 | TGTGCCAGCAGCCAAGCCCGGGGGGGGAAGACCCAGTACTTC | CASSQARGGKTQYF
TRBD1 | TRBJ1-1 | many | TRBV12-3/TRBV12-4 | TGTGCCAGCACCCTTCCCCCCACAGGGGACGCTTTCTTT | CASTLPPTGDAFF
TRBD2 | TRBJ2-1 | few | TRBV3-1 | TGTGCCAGCAGCCAAGAGAGAAGCGGGGGGTTTTTTGGGAATGAGCAGTTCTTC | CASSQERSGGFFGNEQFF
TRBD1 | TRBJ2-7 | few | TRBV5-1 | TGCGCCAGCAGCTCCCTAACCGGGACAGGGGGCGAGCAGTACTTC | CASSSLTGTGGEQYF
- | TRBJ1-2 | many | TRBV6-1 | TGTGCCAGCAGCGAAGCCTCGGGGGCAGTCTATGGCTACACCTTC | CASSEASGAVYGYTF
- | TRBJ2-5 | few | TRBV18 | TGTGCCAGCTCACCTATACCGGGACAAGAGACCCAGTACTTC | CASSPIPGQETQYF
- | TRBJ1-2 | many | TRBV14 | TGTGCCAGCAGCCAAGGGAACAGTCACTATGGCTACACCTTC | CASSQGNSHYGYTF
- | TRBJ2-5 | many | TRBV11-2 | TGTGCCAGCAGCCGCCATCGAGACCACTTTTACTTC | CASSRHRDHFYF
- | TRBJ1-6 | many | TRBV27 | TGTGCCAGCAGTTTTGCCAGGGTTTGGAATTCACCCCTCCACTTT | CASSFARVWNSPLHF
- | TRBJ2-7 | many | TRBV27 | TGTGCCAGCAGTTTAGTGGCCGATAGCTCCTACGAGCAGTACTTC | CASSLVADSSYEQYF